This section outlines one T cell receptor beta chain sequence together with its context. Researchers took blood at baseline, on cycle 4 day 1, and on cycle 7 day 1. TCRdb's copy holds only in-frame clones and misses some; the assay was immunoSEQ multiplex PCR. The sample has tens of thousands of clones; 70% to 90% are singletons. This sample stems from a study of OX40 agonist ivuxolimab in advanced cancers. Germline loops: CDR1 MGHRA, CDR2 YSYEKL. The CDR3 has 16 residues. The V segment lost 4 bases and the J segment 5 bases; nucleotides outside the gene matches: 13. Sequencing was performed on CD4+ or CD8+ T cells sorted from blood, taken in a trial of the OX40 agonist ivuxolimab. The chain joins TRBV4-1 to TRBJ1-2; 7 nucleotides agree with TRBD1. The TCR sequence derives from an adult with an advanced solid tumor such as melanoma, head and neck, liver or kidney cancer. CDR3 coding DNA: TGCGCCAGCAGCCTAGCCCGGGACAGCGGGTGGTATGGCTACACCTTC. The encoded protein is CASSLARDSGWYGYTF.